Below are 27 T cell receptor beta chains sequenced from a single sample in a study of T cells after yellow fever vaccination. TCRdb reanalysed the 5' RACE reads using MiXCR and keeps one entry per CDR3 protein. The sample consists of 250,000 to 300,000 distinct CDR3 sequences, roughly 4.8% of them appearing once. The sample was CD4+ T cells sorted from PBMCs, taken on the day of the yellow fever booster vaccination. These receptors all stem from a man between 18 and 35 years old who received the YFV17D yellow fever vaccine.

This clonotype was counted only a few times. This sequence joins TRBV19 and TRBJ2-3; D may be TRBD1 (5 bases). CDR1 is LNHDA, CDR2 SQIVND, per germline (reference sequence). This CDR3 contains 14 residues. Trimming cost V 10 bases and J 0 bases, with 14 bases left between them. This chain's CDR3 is CATSGLLSTDTQYF. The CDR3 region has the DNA TGTGCCACCTCAGGGCTCTTGAGCACAGATACGCAGTATTTT.

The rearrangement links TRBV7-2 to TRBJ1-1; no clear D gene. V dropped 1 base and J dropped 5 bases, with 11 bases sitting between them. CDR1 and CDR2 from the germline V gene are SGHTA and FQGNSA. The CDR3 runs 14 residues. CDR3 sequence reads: CASSLVTLGTEAFF. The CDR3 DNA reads TGTGCCAGCAGCTTAGTCACGCTGGGGACTGAAGCTTTCTTT.

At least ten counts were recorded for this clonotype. The chain's CDR3 is CASSLGTSGSTDTQYF. The CDR3 region has the DNA TGTGCCAGCAGCTTGGGGACTAGCGGGAGCACAGATACGCAGTATTTT. The chain recombines TRBV5-8 with TRBJ2-3; 11 bases are shared with TRBD2. The V gene's germline CDR1 is SGHTS and CDR2 YDEGEE. The CDR3 covers 16 residues. V dropped 0 bases and J dropped 0; count of bases not matched to a gene: 0.

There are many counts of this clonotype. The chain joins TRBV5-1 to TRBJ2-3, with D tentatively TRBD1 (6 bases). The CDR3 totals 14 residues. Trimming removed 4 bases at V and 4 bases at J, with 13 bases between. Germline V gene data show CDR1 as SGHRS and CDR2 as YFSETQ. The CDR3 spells CASSGAGVADTQYF. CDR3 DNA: TGCGCCAGCAGCGGGGCAGGGGTTGCAGATACGCAGTATTTT.

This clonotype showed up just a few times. CDR3 DNA: TGCAGTGCTTTTGACGGGACTAGAAACTACAATGAGCAGTTCTTC. Translating it yields CSAFDGTRNYNEQFF. The chain carries TRBV20-1 and TRBJ2-1; 8 bases fit TRBD2. The CDR3 loop spans 15 amino acids. V gave up 5 bases and J gave up 3 bases; unmatched junction bases: 9. Germline V lookup: CDR1 DFQATT, CDR2 SNEGSKA (reference sequence).

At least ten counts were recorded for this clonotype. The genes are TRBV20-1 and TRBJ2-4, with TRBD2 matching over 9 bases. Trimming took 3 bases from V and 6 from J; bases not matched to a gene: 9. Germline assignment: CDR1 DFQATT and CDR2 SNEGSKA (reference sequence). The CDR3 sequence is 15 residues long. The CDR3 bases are TGCAGTGCTAGTCGGGGTAGCGGGGGTACAAACATTCAGTACTTC. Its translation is CSASRGSGGTNIQYF.

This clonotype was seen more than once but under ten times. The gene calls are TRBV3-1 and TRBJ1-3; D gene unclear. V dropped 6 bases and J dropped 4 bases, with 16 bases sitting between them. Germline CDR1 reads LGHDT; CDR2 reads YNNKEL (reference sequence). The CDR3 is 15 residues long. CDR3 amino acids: CASRPRAGIGNTIYF. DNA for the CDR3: TGTGCCAGCAGACCCCGAGCAGGCATAGGAAACACCATATATTTT.

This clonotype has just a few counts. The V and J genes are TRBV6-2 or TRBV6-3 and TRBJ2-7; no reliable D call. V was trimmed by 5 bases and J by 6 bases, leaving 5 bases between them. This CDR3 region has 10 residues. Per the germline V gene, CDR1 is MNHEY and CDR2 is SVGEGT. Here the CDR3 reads CASSPCEQYV. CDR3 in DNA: TGTGCCAGCAGTCCTTGCGAGCAGTACGTC.

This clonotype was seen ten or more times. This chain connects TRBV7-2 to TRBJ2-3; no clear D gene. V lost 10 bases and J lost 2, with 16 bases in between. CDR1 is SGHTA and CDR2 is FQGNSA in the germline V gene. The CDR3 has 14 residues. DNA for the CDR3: TGTGCCACCCGGGCGAGGCGGTCCACAGATACGCAGTATTTT. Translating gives CATRARRSTDTQYF.

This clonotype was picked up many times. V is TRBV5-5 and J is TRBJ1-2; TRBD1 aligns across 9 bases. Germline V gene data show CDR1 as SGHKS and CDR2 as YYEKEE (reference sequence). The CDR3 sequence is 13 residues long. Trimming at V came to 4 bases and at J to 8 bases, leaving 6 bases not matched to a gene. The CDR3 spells CASSTTGGGGYTF. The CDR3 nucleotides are TGTGCCAGCAGCACAACAGGGGGCGGAGGCTACACCTTC.

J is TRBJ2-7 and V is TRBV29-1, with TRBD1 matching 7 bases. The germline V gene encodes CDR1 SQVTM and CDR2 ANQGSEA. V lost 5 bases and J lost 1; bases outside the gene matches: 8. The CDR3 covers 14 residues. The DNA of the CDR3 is TGCAGCGTTTTTAGGGACAGCACATCCTACGAGCAGTACTTC. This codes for CSVFRDSTSYEQYF.

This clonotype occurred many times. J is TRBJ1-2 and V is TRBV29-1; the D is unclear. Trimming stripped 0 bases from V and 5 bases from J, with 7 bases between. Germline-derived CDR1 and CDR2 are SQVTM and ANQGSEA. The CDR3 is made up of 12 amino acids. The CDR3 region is CSVEDGFYGYTF. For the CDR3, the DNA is TGCAGCGTTGAAGACGGATTTTATGGCTACACCTTC. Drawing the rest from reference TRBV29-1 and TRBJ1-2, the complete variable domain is SAVISQKPSRDICQRGTSLTIQCQVDSQVTMMFWYRQQPGQSLTLIATANQGSEATYESGFVIDKFPISRPNLTFSTLTVSNMSPEDSSIYLCSVEDGFYGYTFGSGTRLTVV.

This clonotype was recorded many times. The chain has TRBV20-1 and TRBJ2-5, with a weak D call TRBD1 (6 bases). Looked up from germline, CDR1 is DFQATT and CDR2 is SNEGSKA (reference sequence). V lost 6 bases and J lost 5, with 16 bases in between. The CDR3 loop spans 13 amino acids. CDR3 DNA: TGCAGTGCAAGAAGCGCCAGGGGTGAGACCCAGTACTTC. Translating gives CSARSARGETQYF.

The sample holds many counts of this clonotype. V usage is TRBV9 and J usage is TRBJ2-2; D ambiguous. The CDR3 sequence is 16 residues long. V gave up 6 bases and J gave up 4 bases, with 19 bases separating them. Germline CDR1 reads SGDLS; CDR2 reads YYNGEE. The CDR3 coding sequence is TGTGCCAGCACCCCTTTCCCGGATGTTCGCACCGGGGAGCTGTTTTTT. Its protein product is CASTPFPDVRTGELFF. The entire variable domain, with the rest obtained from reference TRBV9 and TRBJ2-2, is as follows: DSGVTQTPKHLITATGQRVTLRCSPRSGDLSVYWYQQSLDQGLQFLIQYYNGEERAKGNILERFSAQQFPDLHSELNLSSLELGDSALYFCASTPFPDVRTGELFFGEGSRLTVL.

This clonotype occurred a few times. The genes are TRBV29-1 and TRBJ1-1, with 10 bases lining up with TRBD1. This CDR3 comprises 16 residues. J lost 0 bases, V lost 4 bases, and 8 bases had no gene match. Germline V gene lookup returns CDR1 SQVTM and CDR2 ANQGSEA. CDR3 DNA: TGCAGCGTTGGGCGCGACAGGGGGCGGTTGAACACTGAAGCTTTCTTT. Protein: CSVGRDRGRLNTEAFF.

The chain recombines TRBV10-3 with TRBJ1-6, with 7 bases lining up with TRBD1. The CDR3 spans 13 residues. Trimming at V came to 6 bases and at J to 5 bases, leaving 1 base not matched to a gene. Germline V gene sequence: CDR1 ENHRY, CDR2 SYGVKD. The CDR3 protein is CAIRQGNNSPLHF. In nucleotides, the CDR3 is TGTGCCATCAGACAGGGGAATAATTCACCCCTCCACTTT.

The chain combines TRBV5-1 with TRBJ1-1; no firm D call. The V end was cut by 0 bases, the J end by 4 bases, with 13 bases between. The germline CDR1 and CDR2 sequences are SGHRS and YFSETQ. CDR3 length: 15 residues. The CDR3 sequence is CASSLVADLGTEAFF. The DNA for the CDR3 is TGCGCCAGCAGCTTGGTTGCGGACCTGGGCACTGAAGCTTTCTTT.

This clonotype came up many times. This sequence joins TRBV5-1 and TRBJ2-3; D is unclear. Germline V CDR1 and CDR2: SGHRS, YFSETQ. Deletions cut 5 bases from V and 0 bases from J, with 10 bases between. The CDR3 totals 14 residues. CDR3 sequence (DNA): TGCGCCAGCAGGGAACGTCCTAGCACAGATACGCAGTATTTT. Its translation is CASRERPSTDTQYF.

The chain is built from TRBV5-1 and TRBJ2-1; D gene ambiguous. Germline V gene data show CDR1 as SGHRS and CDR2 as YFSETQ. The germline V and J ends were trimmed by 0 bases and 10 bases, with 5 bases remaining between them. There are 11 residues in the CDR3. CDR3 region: CASSLVLEQFF. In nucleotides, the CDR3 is TGCGCCAGCAGCTTGGTGCTCGAGCAGTTCTTC.

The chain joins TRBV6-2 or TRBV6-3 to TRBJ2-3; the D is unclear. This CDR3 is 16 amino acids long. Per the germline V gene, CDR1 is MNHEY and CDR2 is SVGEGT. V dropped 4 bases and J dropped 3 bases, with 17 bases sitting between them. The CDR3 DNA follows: TGTGCCAGCAGTTCCGGCGATCAGGTGCTGACAGATACGCAGTATTTT. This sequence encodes CASSSGDQVLTDTQYF.

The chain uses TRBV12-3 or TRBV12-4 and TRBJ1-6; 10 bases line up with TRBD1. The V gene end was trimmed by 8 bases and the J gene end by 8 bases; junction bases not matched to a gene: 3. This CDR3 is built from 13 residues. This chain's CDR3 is CASQGQGHSPLHF. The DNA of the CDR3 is TGTGCCAGCCAGGGACAGGGGCATTCACCCCTCCACTTT.

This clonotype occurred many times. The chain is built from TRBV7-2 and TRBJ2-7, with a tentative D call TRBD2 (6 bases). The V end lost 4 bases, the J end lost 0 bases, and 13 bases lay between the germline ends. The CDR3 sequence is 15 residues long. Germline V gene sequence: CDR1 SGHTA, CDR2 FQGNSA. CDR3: CASSSWGDASYEQYF. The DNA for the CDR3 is TGTGCCAGCAGCTCCTGGGGGGACGCCTCCTACGAGCAGTACTTC.

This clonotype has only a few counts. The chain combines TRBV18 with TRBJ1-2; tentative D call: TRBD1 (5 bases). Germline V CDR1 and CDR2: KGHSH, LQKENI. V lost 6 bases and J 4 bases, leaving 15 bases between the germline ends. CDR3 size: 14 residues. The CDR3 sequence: CASSPGTEAYGYTF. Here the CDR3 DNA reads TGTGCCAGCTCGCCGGGGACGGAGGCCTATGGCTACACCTTC. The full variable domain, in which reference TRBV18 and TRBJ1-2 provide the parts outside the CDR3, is NAGVMQNPRHLVRRRGQEARLRCSPMKGHSHVYWYRQLPEEGLKFMVYLQKENIIDESGMPKERFSAEFPKEGPSILRIQQVVRGDSAAYFCASSPGTEAYGYTFGSGTRLTVV.

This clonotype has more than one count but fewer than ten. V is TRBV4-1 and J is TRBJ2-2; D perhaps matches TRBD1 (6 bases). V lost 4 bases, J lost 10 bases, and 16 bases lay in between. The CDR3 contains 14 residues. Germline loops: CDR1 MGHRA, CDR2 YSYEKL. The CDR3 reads CASSPRQVRKELFF. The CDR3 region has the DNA TGCGCCAGCAGCCCCCGACAGGTTCGAAAGGAGCTGTTTTTT.

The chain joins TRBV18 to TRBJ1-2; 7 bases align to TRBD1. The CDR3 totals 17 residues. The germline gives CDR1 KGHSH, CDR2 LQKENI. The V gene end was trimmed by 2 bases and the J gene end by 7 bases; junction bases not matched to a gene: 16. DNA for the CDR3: TGTGCCAGCTCACCAAACAGGGGACCCGGAGAACTATCTGGCTACACCTTC. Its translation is CASSPNRGPGELSGYTF.

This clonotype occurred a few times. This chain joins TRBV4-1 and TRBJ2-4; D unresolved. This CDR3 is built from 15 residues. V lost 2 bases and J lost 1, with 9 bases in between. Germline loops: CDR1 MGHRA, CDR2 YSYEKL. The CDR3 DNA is TGCGCCAGCAGCCAACCAGGCGATGCCAAAAACATTCAGTACTTC. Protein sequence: CASSQPGDAKNIQYF.

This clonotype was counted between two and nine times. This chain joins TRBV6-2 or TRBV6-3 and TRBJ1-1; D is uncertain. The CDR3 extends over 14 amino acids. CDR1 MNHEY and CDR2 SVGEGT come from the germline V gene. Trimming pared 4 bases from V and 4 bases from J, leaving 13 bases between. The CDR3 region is CASSWELTGTEAFF. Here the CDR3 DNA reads TGTGCCAGCAGTTGGGAGTTGACCGGCACTGAAGCTTTCTTT.